This T cell receptor (beta chain) was recorded in a study of blood T cell repertoires in COVID-19. Background on the study: T cells, B-cell-depleted T cells, or PBMCs supplied cDNA or gDNA.

While infection was still active, Seattle patients were enrolled and then followed longitudinally. In the original processing: Researchers report that nucleated cell counts were estimated from reference gene primer amplification. The data were produced by immunoSEQ multiplex PCR, yet TCRdb's version contains in-frame clones alone and is incomplete. Clone size and the V and J calls come from that table; the DNA yielded D and trimming. The table includes about 300,000 clones, over 85% detected once. In this sample, this clone turned up once. One end of the junction does not line up with germline, which may come from a read error. The CDR3 has 14 residues. Germline V lookup: CDR1 LNHDA, CDR2 SQIVND (reference sequence).

This receptor was obtained from a woman aged 25 to 39 with COVID-19, enrolled during active disease. The specimen sequenced was peripheral blood. The chain combines TRBV19 with TRBJ1-6; D perhaps matches TRBD1 (6 bases). CDR3 nucleotide sequence: TGTGCCAGTAGTACAGGGGCTCGTAATGCACCCCTCCACTTT. This codes for CASSTGARNAPLHF.